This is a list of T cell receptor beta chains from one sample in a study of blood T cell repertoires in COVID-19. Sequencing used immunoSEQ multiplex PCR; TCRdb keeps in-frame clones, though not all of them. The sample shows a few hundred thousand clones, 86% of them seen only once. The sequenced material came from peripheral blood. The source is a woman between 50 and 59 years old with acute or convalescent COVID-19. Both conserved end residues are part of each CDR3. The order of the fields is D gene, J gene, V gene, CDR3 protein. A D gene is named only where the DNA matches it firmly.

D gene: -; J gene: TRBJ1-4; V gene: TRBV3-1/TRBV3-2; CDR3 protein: CASRRQGATNEKLFF
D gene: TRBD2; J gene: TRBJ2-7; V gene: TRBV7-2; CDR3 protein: CASSFSGGALYEQYF
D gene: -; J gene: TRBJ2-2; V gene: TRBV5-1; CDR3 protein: CASSGTSNTGELFF
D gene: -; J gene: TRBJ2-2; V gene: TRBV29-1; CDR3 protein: CSVGGPANTGELFF
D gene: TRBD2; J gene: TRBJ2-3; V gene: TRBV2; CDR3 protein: CASKGLAGGPGTDTQYF
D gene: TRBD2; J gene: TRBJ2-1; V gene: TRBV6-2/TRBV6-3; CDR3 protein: CASSYPIPGTSGLKDNEQFF
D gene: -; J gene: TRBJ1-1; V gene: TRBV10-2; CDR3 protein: CASSGGRTGIPNTEAFF
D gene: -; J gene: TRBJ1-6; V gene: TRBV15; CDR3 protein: CATSRDGAPPLHF
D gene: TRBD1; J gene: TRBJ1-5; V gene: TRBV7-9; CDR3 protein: CASSPGTVNQPQHF
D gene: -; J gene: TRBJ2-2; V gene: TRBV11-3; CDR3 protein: CASLWKGVENTGELFF
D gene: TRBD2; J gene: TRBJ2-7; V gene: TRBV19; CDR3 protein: CASSIGGLGNSEQYF
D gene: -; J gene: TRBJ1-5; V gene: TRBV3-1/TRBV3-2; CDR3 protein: CASSQGGSNQPQHF
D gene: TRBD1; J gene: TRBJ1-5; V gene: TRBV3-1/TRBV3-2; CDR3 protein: CASSQGTGYQPQHF
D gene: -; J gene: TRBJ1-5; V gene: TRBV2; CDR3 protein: CASRQGYLQPQHF
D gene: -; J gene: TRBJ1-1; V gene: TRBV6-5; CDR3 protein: CASSYNPGVSTEAFF
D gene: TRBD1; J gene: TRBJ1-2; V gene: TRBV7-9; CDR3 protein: CASRATGGDGYTF
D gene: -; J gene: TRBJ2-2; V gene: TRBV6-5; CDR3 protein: CASSLSGNTGELFF
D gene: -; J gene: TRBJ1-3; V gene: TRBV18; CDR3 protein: CASSPPGDWGNTIYF
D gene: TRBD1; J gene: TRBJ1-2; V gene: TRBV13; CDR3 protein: CASSLQGGGYTF
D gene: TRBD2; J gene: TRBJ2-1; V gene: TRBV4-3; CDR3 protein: CASSRQAGAEQFF
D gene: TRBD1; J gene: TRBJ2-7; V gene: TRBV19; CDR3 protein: CASRSATAQGDGEQYF
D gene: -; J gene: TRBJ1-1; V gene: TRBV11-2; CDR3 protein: CASSPDGGAEAFF
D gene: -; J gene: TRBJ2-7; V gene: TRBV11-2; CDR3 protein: CASSSGLSSYEQYF
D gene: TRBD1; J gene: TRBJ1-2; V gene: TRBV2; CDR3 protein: CASSKDRENYGYTF
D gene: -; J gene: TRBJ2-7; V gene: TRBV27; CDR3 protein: CASSPRRAEIYEQYF
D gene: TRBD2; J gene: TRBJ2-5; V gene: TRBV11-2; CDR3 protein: CASSLRVGGTETQYF
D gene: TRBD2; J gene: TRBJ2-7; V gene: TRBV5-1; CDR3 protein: CASSSPTSGSSYEQYF
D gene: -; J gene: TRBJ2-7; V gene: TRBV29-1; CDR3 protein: CSVEDRAYEQYF
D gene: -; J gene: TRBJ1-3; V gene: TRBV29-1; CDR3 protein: CSVEAGLGGNTIYF
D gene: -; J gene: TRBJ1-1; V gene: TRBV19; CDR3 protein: CASSVVARDTEAFF
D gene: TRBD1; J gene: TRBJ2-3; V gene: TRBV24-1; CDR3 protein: CATSEYRGRGTDTQYF
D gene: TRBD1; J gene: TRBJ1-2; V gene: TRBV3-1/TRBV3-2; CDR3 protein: CASSQGGGHWSYTF
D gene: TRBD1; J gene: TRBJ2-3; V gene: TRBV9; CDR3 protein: CASSLGTGVDTQYF
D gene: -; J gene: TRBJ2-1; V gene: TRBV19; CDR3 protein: CASSIESRVMDEQFF
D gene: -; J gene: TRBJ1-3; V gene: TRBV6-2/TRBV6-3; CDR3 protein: CASSRTGQNRGNTIYF
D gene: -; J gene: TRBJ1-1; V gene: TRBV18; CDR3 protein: CASSQTRQANTEAFF
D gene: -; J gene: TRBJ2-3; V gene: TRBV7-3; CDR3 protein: CASSLWGGPSTDTQYF
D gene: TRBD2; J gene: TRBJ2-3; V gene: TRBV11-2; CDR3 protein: CASSSLAGKTDTQYF
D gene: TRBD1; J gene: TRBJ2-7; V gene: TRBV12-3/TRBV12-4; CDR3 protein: CASSLAYRGREYF
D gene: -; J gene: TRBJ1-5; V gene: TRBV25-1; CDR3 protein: CASSESGQLNQPQHF
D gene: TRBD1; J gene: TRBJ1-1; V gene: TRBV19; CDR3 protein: CASRYRGMNTEAFF